Here is one T cell receptor (beta chain) with its context. The target antigen is unknown. This specimen comes from a study of cytomegalovirus exposure and HLA in healthy donors. General study points: A list of 150 or so TCR beta chains associated with cytomegalovirus was given. In a later analysis, productive TCRs from donors in an Asian-associated ancestry cluster reportedly carried fewer N-insertions than the cohort mean. On later analysis, the bulk of CMV-associated TCR beta chains appeared to be HLA-restricted. Rare sequences made up most TCRs, while some public TCRs were found in many donors.

The PCR used 60 Vbeta and 13 Jbeta primers. This table comes from immunoSEQ multiplex PCR, and its TCRdb copy is limited to in-frame clones, with some not included. The sample data list more than 95,000 clones. CDR1 is MGHRA and CDR2 is YSYEKL in the germline V gene. J lost 5 bases, V lost 5 bases, and 13 bases had no gene match. The CDR3 totals 16 residues. Source material: PBMCs. This chain links TRBV4-1 with TRBJ2-5, with 8 bases that match TRBD1. The TCR originated in a man aged 40-50 years in good health and CMV-seronegative. The CDR3 loop is CASSAPESGGWETQYF. CDR3 DNA sequence: TGCGCCAGCAGCGCCCCCGAGTCAGGGGGCTGGGAGACCCAGTACTTC.